Listed below are T cell receptor beta chains from one sample, sequenced in a study of blood T cell repertoires in COVID-19. The table came from immunoSEQ multiplex PCR; TCRdb's copy has only in-frame clones and leaves some out. Among roughly 110,000 clones, around 90% were seen once, and the ten largest hold under 5.5%. Input material: peripheral blood. Receptors were obtained from a man between 40 and 49 years old with active or convalescent COVID-19. Each CDR3 is given without its conserved first and last residue. The size of a clone is reported for some rows only, either as once, few or many, or as a class for expanded clones.

ASSGTGKEREGLKTQY,TRBV28,once
ASSLIPGATDTQY,TRBV5-1,once
ASSQAATNEKLF,TRBV3-1/TRBV3-2,-
ASSPPGTVYGYT,TRBV18,once
ASSLYSLNTEAF,TRBV5-1,-
ASSQPTGSLNYGYT,TRBV4-1,-
ASSPDFRSNQPQH,TRBV6-5,-
ASRPDRALNYGYT,TRBV28,few
ATKRSINGELF,TRBV7-2,-
ASTSPGLAGLSTDTQY,TRBV27,once
AISSPAYNEQF,TRBV10-3,-
ASSHGQGNTGELF,TRBV3-1/TRBV3-2,-
ASRWDGGSQETQY,TRBV5-4,-
ASSEPGFSNQPQH,TRBV2,-
ASSQLQDEAF,TRBV3-1/TRBV3-2,-
ASSEGLQGRNYGYT,TRBV25-1,-
ASSLWTGPNTEAF,TRBV5-1,-
ASSLDAAKNIQY,TRBV18,-
ASSEDSSHQPQH,TRBV7-9,-
ASAMGQSTEAF,TRBV12-5,-
ASSIWLTSGTSYEQY,TRBV5-1,-
ASSPLGGSGNTIY,TRBV5-6,-